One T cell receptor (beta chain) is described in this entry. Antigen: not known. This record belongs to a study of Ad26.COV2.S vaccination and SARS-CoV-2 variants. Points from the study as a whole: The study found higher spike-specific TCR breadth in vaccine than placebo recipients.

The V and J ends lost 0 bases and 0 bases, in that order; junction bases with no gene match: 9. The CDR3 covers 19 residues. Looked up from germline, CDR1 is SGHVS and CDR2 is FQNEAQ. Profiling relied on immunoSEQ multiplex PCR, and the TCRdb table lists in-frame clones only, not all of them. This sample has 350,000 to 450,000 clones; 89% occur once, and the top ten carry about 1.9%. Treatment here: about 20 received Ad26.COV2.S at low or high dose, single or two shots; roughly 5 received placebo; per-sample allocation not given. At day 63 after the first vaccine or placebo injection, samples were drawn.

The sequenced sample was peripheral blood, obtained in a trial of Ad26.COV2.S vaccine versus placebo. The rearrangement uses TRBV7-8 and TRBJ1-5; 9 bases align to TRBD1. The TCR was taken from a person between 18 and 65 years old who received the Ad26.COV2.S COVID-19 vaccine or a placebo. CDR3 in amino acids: CASSLASGTGKLSNQPQHF. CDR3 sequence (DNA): TGTGCCAGCAGCTTAGCGTCTGGGACAGGGAAACTTAGCAATCAGCCCCAGCATTTT. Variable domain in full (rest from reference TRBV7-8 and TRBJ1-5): GAGVSQSPRYKVAKRGQDVALRCDPISGHVSLFWYQQALGQGPEFLTYFQNEAQLDKSGLPSDRFFAERPEGSVSTLKIQRTQQEDSAVYLCASSLASGTGKLSNQPQHFGDGTRLSIL.